This T cell receptor beta chain was captured by sequencing in a study of breast tumors, draining lymph nodes, adjacent tissues. The study, taken as a whole, reports: Most tumor T cells seemingly derive from lymph node, then expand in tumor. Data only fit, rather than demonstrated, lymph node origin of most tumor T cells. Tumor TCR diversity was below lymph nodes but above nontumor tissue.

In regard to this clonotype: Its antigen is as yet unknown.

One entry per CDR3 protein results from TCRdb running MiXCR on the multiplex PCR reads. This table holds about 170,000 distinct CDR3 sequences, about 30% found once. Axillary draining lymph nodes of breast cancer patients supplied the node samples. Germline CDR1 reads DFQATT; CDR2 reads SNEGSKA (reference sequence). The CDR3 spans 14 residues. V lost 6 bases to trimming and J lost 7 bases, with 16 bases between them. The source material was axillary lymph node tissue. The receptor was isolated from a female donor with breast cancer. Some clones in this sample may be carry-over from other donors' samples. The J gene is TRBJ1-6, the V gene TRBV20-1; D remains unclear. The DNA for the CDR3 is TGCAGTGCCAGCAGTCGGGCGGAGAATTCACCCCTCCACTTT. Its translation: CSASSRAENSPLHF.